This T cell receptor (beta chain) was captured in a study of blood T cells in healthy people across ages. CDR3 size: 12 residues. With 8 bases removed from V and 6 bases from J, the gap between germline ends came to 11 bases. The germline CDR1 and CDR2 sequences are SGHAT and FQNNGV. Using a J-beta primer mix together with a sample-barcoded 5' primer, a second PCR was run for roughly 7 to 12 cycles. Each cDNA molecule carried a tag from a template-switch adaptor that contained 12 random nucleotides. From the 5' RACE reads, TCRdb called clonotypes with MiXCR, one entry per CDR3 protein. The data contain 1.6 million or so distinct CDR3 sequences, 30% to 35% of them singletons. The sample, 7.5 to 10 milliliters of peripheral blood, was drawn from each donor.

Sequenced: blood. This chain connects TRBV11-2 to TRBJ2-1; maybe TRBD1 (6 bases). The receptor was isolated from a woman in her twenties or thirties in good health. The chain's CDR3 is CASQQGFNEQFF. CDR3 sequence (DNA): TGTGCCAGCCAGCAGGGGTTCAATGAGCAGTTCTTC.